These T cell receptor beta chains were read from a single sample in a study of spatial heterogeneity in lung cancer. TCRdb processed the 5' RACE reads anew with MiXCR; each CDR3 protein has one entry. The table has some 100,000 distinct CDR3 sequences, about 12% seen once. Sequencing was performed on PBMCs, taken at surgery. The source of these receptors is a male donor with early-stage non-small cell lung cancer. CDR3s include the opening cysteine and the closing phenylalanine or tryptophan. A D gene is named only where the DNA matches it firmly. Not every row has a clone size; where given, it reads once, few, many or a size class.

D gene: TRBD2; clone size: many; V gene: TRBV6-2/TRBV6-3; J gene: TRBJ2-5; CDR3 DNA: TGTGCCAGCAGACTAGCGGGGCAAGAGACCCAGTACTTC; CDR3 protein: CASRLAGQETQYF
D gene: TRBD2; clone size: few; V gene: TRBV7-2; J gene: TRBJ2-5; CDR3 DNA: TGTGCCAGCAGCTCTCGGGCGGGGGAGAACCAAGAGACCCAGTACTTC; CDR3 protein: CASSSRAGENQETQYF
D gene: TRBD2; clone size: NA; V gene: TRBV6-6; J gene: TRBJ2-2; CDR3 DNA: TGTGCCAGCAGTCCCCCGCCCTCTAGCGGGGGGGCCTTGGGGGAGCTGTTTTTT; CDR3 protein: CASSPPPSSGGALGELFF
D gene: TRBD1; clone size: few; V gene: TRBV28; J gene: TRBJ1-4; CDR3 DNA: TGTGCCAGCAGTAACGCAGGGGGCGGGAATGAAAAACTGTTTTTT; CDR3 protein: CASSNAGGGNEKLFF
D gene: TRBD1; clone size: few; V gene: TRBV5-1; J gene: TRBJ2-7; CDR3 DNA: TGCGCCAGCAATGACGGGACAGGGGTCTACGAGCAGTACTTC; CDR3 protein: CASNDGTGVYEQYF
D gene: NA; clone size: NA; V gene: TRBV5-1; J gene: TRBJ2-3; CDR3 DNA: TGCGCCAGCAGCTCAGCTGTTGATACGCAGTATTTT; CDR3 protein: CASSSAVDTQYF
D gene: TRBD1; clone size: few; V gene: TRBV28; J gene: TRBJ2-7; CDR3 DNA: TGTGCCAGCAGTATGACAGGGGCGAACGCCTACGAGCAGTACTTC; CDR3 protein: CASSMTGANAYEQYF
D gene: TRBD2; clone size: few; V gene: TRBV4-3; J gene: TRBJ2-7; CDR3 DNA: TGCGCCAGCAGCCAAGATCGGCTGGGAGGGTACGAGCAGTACTTC; CDR3 protein: CASSQDRLGGYEQYF
D gene: TRBD1; clone size: NA; V gene: TRBV2; J gene: TRBJ2-1; CDR3 DNA: TGTGCCAGCAGTGTCGGCAGGGGGAAGGTTGAGCAGTTCTTC; CDR3 protein: CASSVGRGKVEQFF
D gene: TRBD1; clone size: few; V gene: TRBV6-2/TRBV6-3; J gene: TRBJ2-7; CDR3 DNA: TGTGCGAGCCACCAAAGGGGGACAGGGGCTGTCTACGAGCAGTACTTC; CDR3 protein: CASHQRGTGAVYEQYF
D gene: NA; clone size: few; V gene: TRBV5-1; J gene: TRBJ2-3; CDR3 DNA: TGCGCCAGCAGCTTGGAGGGCAGAAGCACAGATACGCAGTATTTT; CDR3 protein: CASSLEGRSTDTQYF
D gene: NA; clone size: NA; V gene: TRBV30; J gene: TRBJ1-2; CDR3 DNA: TGTGCCTGGGGCCGCCTCAGCTATGGCTACACCTTC; CDR3 protein: CAWGRLSYGYTF
D gene: NA; clone size: few; V gene: TRBV21-1; J gene: TRBJ2-2; CDR3 DNA: TGTGCCAGCATTCATGACAGGAGCACCGGGGAGCTGTTTTTT; CDR3 protein: CASIHDRSTGELFF
D gene: TRBD2; clone size: few; V gene: TRBV10-3; J gene: TRBJ2-3; CDR3 DNA: TGTGCCATCAAAGGTGGCACTAGCGGGCTCCAGAGGACAGATACGCAGTATTTT; CDR3 protein: CAIKGGTSGLQRTDTQYF
D gene: NA; clone size: NA; V gene: TRBV10-3; J gene: TRBJ2-7; CDR3 DNA: TGTGCCATCAGTGAGGATAGAGAGGTGTACGAGCAGTACTTC; CDR3 protein: CAISEDREVYEQYF
D gene: TRBD2; clone size: few; V gene: TRBV5-4; J gene: TRBJ2-5; CDR3 DNA: TGTGCCAGCAGCTTTAGCGGGAGGGATTGGACCCAGTACTTC; CDR3 protein: CASSFSGRDWTQYF
D gene: TRBD1; clone size: few; V gene: TRBV4-3; J gene: TRBJ1-5; CDR3 DNA: TGCGCCAGCAGCCATGGACAGGGGAATCAGCCCCAGCATTTT; CDR3 protein: CASSHGQGNQPQHF
D gene: TRBD2; clone size: NA; V gene: TRBV7-2; J gene: TRBJ2-3; CDR3 DNA: TGTGCCAGCAGCTTACTAGCGGGGCCGAGCACAGATACGCAGTATTTT; CDR3 protein: CASSLLAGPSTDTQYF
D gene: TRBD2; clone size: NA; V gene: TRBV29-1; J gene: TRBJ2-1; CDR3 DNA: TGCAGCGTTAGCGGACTAGCGGGGGGCTCCTACAATGAGCAGTTCTTC; CDR3 protein: CSVSGLAGGSYNEQFF
D gene: TRBD1; clone size: few; V gene: TRBV7-2; J gene: TRBJ2-2; CDR3 DNA: TGTGCCAGTTACGGACAGGGCAACACCGGGGAGCTGTTTTTT; CDR3 protein: CASYGQGNTGELFF
D gene: TRBD2; clone size: NA; V gene: TRBV6-5; J gene: TRBJ2-1; CDR3 DNA: TGTGCCAGCAAATCGGAGTCCGGGAGGAATGAGCAGTTCTTC; CDR3 protein: CASKSESGRNEQFF
D gene: TRBD1; clone size: NA; V gene: TRBV28; J gene: TRBJ2-7; CDR3 DNA: TGTGCCAGCAGTTTGGCCGGGACAGGGGGCTCCTACGAGCAGTACTTC; CDR3 protein: CASSLAGTGGSYEQYF
D gene: TRBD1; clone size: few; V gene: TRBV20-1; J gene: TRBJ2-7; CDR3 DNA: TGCAGTGCTGGACAGGGGGCGAACGAGCAGTACTTC; CDR3 protein: CSAGQGANEQYF
D gene: TRBD2; clone size: few; V gene: TRBV19; J gene: TRBJ2-1; CDR3 DNA: TGTGCCACCGCGGGGGGACTAGCGGGGGGGCCCCTTATCAATGAGCAGTTCTTC; CDR3 protein: CATAGGLAGGPLINEQFF